This TCR beta chain originates from a study of breast tumors, draining lymph nodes, adjacent tissues. TCRdb reprocessed the multiplex PCR reads via MiXCR and lists one record per CDR3 protein. The repertoire holds about 130,000 distinct CDR3 sequences, with less than 25% as singletons. In germline, CDR1 is LGHNA, CDR2 YNFKEQ. The V gene end was trimmed by 0 bases and the J gene end by 4 bases; junction bases not matched to a gene: 5. This CDR3 comprises 16 residues. Breast cancer patients provided tissue from their axillary draining lymph nodes. This clonotype was found many times. What it binds is not known. Notes on the study in general: Luminal-like breast cancer showed significantly higher tumor–nontumor repertoire similarity than basal-like. Findings are consistent with lymph node origin and intratumoral expansion of most tumor T cells.

The sequencing input was axillary lymph node tissue. The rearrangement links TRBV4-2 to TRBJ1-4, with 7 bases that match TRBD1. The receptor comes from a female donor with breast cancer. Some clones in this sample may be carry-over from other donors' samples. CDR3 in amino acids: CASSQDPDRDNEKLFF. CDR3 in DNA: TGTGCCAGCAGCCAAGATCCCGACAGGGATAATGAAAAACTGTTTTTT.